This T cell receptor beta chain was captured by sequencing in a study of beta chain features in type 1 diabetes (dated by TCRdb to between 2017 and 2018). General notes on the study: Mean age, gender distribution, total cell number and subset yield were not different between patients and healthy donors. A total of approximately 100 million sorted cells were examined across all samples, and the number of cells per subset was strongly correlated with RNA yield. In the study, TCRB repertoires of sorted circulating CD4+ T cell subsets from recently diagnosed type 1 diabetes patients were compared with those of matched healthy donors. Regulatory and stem cell-like memory subsets were obtained from only 8 patients and roughly eight healthy donors, while naive and central memory subsets were obtained from all 28 donors.

Points the paper makes about the study in general: Because small numbers of individuals were included in the HLA sub-analyses, any influence of HLA type on TCRB rearrangement was left unresolved. Because cDNA rather than genomic DNA was sequenced, highly expressing activated cells could have been over-represented, although no difference in activation and CD3 levels was found between groups. Shorter templates might have been favored by PCR, but patient and control samples were amplified and corrected together, so both groups would have been affected equally by any skew. The naive, central memory and regulatory TCRB repertoires appeared to resemble one another more closely among patients than among healthy donors. Patients with type 1 diabetes made fewer insertions and deleted more nucleotides at VDJ recombination sites, implying thymic rearrangement abnormalities. In all four CD4+ subsets, TCRB CDR3 length was moderately but significantly shorter in type 1 diabetes patients.

Including the terminal cysteine and phenylalanine, the CDR3 comprises 13 residues. Only CDR3 DNA is held: 39 bases, read in frame from base 1. Cut back by 5 bases and 6 bases, the V and J ends lie 13 bases apart. The germline V gene (reference sequence) gives CDR1 as LNHDA and CDR2 as SQIVND. Each donor gave one peripheral blood draw, averaging approximately 110 mL, which was collected into heparinised tubes. A BD FACSAria II was used to sort naive, central memory, regulatory and stem cell-like memory CD4+ T cells with a panel that included CD45RO, CCR7, CD25, CD127, CD95 and CD27. Purity was above 95% for every sorted population. Right away, PBMCs were isolated by Lymphoprep density gradient centrifugation and were stained directly, with no culture step. So that batch effects would be minimized, each experiment stained and sorted samples in pairs, pairing one healthy donor with one patient. All of the isolated RNA was reverse transcribed with the High Capacity cDNA Reverse Transcription Kit, so expressed TCRB transcripts were sequenced. Deep immunoSEQ sequencing was performed on naive, central memory and regulatory T cell samples, with an average of approximately 4 million total reads per sample. Sorted cells were lysed in RLT buffer, and RNA was extracted using DNase-treated RNeasy Micro or Mini kits according to cell number. Each cell subset was processed on its own to prevent cross-contamination, while patient and healthy donor samples were processed together. The immunoSEQ multiplex PCR was used to amplify TCRB sequences from cDNA, yielding 87-bp fragments that span the CDR3 region. Amplicons were sequenced on the Illumina HiSeq platform. The original pipeline was this. Synthetic template baselines were used to correct PCR bias computationally, reads within Hamming distance 2 were collapsed together, and singletons that could not be merged were discarded. By aligning reads against IMGT, V, D and J genes, CDR3 length, and insertions or deletions at six rearrangement sites were assigned. Within each subset, clonotype counts were normalized to the number of sorted cells before true diversity and Gini coefficients were calculated with the tcR R package. The overlap coefficient, calculated on TCRB nucleotide sequences, was used to measure repertoire sharing. Out-of-frame TCRB sequences from naive cells were analyzed to stand in for the pre-selection repertoire. In TCRdb, the immuneACCESS table is reduced to in-frame sequences with V and J assigned. These tables do not hold every clone; where another copy was compared, an unresolved V gene accounts for under half, and the others remain unexplained. V, J and clone size are those of that table, while D and trimming were read from the DNA. In this sample the table shows 640,000 or so clones, roughly an eighth of which occur a single time. The leading ten clones occupy less than 0.04% of the sample.

This clone came up a few times. Its antigen is unknown. No quality values exist for individual bases; no much larger clone is one base distant. The chain employs TRBV19 and TRBJ1-1; matching of 6 bases hints at TRBD1 as the D gene. The origin of this receptor is a man aged 18 to 35 with type 1 diabetes. The specimen was naive CD4+ T cells from blood. According to the study, the label for this sample's cell subset or site signals: true naive CD4+ T cells. In nucleotides, the sequence is TGTGCCAGTAGTTTACAGGACAGCGCTGAAGCTTTCTTT. Its protein reads: CASSLQDSAEAFF.